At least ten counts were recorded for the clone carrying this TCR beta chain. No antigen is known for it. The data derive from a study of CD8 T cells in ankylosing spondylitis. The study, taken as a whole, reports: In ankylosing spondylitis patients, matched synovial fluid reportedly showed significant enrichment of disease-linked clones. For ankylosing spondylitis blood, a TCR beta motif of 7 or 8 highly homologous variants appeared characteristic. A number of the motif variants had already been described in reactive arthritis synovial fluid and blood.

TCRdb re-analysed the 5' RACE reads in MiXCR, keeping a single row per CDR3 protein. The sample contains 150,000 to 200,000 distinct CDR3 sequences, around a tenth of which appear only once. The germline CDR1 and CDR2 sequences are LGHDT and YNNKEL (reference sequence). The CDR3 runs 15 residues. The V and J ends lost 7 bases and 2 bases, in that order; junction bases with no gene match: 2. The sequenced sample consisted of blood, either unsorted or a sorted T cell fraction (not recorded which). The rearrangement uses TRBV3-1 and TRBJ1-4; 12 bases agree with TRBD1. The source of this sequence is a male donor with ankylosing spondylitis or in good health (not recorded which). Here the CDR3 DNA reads TGTGCCAGCAAGGGACAGGGGGCGACTAATGAAAAACTGTTTTTT. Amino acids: CASKGQGATNEKLFF.